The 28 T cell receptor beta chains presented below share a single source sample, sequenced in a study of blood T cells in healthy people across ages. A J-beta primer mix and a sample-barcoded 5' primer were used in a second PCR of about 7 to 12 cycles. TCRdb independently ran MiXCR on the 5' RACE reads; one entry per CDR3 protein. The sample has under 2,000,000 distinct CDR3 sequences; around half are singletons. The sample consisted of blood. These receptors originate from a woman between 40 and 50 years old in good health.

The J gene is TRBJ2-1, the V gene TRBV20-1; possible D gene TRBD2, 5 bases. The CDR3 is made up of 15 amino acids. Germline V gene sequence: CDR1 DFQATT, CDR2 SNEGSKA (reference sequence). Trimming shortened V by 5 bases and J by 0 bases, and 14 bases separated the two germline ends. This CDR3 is CSAFIPGSSYNEQFF. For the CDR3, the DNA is TGCAGTGCTTTCATACCGGGGTCCTCCTACAATGAGCAGTTCTTC.

As DNA, the CDR3 is TGCGCCAGCAGCCAAGGGCTGGACAGGGGACGGTATGGCTACACCTTC. This codes for CASSQGLDRGRYGYTF. The chain carries TRBV4-3 and TRBJ1-2, with 9 bases aligning to TRBD1. The germline V gene has CDR1 LGHNA and CDR2 YSLEER. V dropped 1 base and J dropped 5; count of bases not matched to a gene: 8. The length of the CDR3 is 16 residues.

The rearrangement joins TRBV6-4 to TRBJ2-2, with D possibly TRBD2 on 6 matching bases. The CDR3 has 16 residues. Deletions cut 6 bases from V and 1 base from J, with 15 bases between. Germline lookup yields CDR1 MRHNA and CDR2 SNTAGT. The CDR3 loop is CASSLGWGVNTGELFF. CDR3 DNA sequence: TGTGCCAGCAGCCTAGGATGGGGGGTGAACACCGGGGAGCTGTTTTTT.

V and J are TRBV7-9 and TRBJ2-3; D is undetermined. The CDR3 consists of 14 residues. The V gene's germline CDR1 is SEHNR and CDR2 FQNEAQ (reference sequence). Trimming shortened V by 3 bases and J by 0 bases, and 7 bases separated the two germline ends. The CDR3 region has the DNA TGTGCCAGCAGCTTTATTGTAAGCACAGATACGCAGTATTTT. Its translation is CASSFIVSTDTQYF.

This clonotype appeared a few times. The CDR3 nucleotides read TGTGCCAGCAGTTCCAGGGCGCCCCAAGAGACCCAGTACTTC. Amino acids: CASSSRAPQETQYF. This chain links TRBV12-3 or TRBV12-4 with TRBJ2-5; D possibly corresponds to TRBD1 (5 bases). The CDR3 consists of 14 residues. V lost 4 bases to trimming and J lost 1 base, with 10 bases between them.

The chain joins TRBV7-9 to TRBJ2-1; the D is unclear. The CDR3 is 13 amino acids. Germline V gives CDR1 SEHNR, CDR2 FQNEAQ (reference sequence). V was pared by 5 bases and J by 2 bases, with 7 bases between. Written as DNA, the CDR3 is TGTGCCAGCAGCCCAAACACCTACAATGAGCAGTTCTTC. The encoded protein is CASSPNTYNEQFF.

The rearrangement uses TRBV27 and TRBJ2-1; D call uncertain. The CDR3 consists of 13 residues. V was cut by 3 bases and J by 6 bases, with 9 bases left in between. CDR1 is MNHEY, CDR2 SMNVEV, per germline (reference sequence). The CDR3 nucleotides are TGTGCCAGCAGTTTCCCCGAGACCAATGAGCAGTTCTTC. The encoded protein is CASSFPETNEQFF.

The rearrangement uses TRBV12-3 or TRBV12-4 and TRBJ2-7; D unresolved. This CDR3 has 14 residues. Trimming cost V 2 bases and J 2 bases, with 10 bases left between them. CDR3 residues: CASSLSDGTYEQYF. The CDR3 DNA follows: TGTGCCAGCAGTTTATCGGACGGAACCTACGAGCAGTACTTC.

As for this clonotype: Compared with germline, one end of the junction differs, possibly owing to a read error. The CDR3 sequence: CVSRTGGYGYTF. The CDR3, as DNA: TGTGTCAGCAGGACAGGGGGCTATGGCTACACCTTC. V is TRBV28 and J is TRBJ1-2, with 10 bases that match TRBD1. The CDR3 is 12 amino acids. The germline V gene encodes CDR1 MDHEN and CDR2 SYDVKM.

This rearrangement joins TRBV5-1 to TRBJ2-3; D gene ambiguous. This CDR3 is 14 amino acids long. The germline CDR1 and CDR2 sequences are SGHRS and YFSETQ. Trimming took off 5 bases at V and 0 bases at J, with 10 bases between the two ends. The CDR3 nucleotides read TGCGCCAGCAGGCCAGATACTAGCACAGATACGCAGTATTTT. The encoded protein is CASRPDTSTDTQYF.

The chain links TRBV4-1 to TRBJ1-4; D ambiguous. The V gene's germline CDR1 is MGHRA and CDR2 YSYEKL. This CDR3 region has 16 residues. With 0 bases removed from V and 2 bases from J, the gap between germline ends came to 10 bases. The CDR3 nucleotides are TGCGCCAGCAGCCAAGAAGGCCCGGTGACTAATGAAAAACTGTTTTTT. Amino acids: CASSQEGPVTNEKLFF.

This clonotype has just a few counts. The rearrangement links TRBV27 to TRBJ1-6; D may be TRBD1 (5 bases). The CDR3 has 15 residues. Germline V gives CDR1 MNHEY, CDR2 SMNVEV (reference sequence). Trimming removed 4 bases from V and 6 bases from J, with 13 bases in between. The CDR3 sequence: CASSSGTSGNSPLHF. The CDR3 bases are TGTGCCAGCAGTTCTGGGACCAGCGGTAATTCACCCCTCCACTTT.

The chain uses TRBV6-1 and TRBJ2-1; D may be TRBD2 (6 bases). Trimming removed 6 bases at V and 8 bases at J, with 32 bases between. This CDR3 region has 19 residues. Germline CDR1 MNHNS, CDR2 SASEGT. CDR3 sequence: CASRTSMGAGPRGFDEQFF. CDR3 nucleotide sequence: TGTGCCAGCAGGACCTCTATGGGCGCGGGACCCCGAGGGTTCGATGAGCAGTTCTTC.

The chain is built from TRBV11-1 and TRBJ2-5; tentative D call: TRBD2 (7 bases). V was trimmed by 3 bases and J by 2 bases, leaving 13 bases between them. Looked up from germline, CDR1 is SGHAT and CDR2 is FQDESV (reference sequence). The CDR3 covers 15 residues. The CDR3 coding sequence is TGTGCCAGCAGCTTCCCACAGGGACTACAAGAGACCCAGTACTTC. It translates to CASSFPQGLQETQYF.

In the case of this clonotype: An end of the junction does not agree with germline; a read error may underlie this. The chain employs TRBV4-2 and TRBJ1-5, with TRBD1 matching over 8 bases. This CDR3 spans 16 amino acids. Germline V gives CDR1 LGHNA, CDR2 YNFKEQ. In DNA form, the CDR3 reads TGTGTCAGCAGCGTCCAGGGGGCGGTGGGCAATCAGCCCCAGCATTTT. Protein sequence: CVSSVQGAVGNQPQHF.

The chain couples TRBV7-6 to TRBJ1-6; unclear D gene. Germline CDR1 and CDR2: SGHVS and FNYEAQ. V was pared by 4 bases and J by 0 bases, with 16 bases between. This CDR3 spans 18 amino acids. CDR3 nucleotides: TGTGCCAGCAGCTCCCAATCCCTCGTGAGCTCCTATAATTCACCCCTCCACTTT. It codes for CASSSQSLVSSYNSPLHF.

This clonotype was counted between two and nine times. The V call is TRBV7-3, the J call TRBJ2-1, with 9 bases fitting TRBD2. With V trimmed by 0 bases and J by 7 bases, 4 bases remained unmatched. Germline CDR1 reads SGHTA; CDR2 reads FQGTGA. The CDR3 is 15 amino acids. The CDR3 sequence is CASSLTRGGGNEQFF. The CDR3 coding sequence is TGTGCCAGCAGCTTAACGCGGGGGGGTGGGAATGAGCAGTTCTTC.

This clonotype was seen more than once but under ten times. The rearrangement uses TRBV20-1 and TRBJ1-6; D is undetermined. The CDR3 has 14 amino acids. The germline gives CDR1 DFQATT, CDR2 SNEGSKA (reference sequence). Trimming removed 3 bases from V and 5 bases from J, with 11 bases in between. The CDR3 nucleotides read TGCAGTGCTAGGGCGGGTCTCGATAATTCACCCCTCCACTTT. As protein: CSARAGLDNSPLHF.

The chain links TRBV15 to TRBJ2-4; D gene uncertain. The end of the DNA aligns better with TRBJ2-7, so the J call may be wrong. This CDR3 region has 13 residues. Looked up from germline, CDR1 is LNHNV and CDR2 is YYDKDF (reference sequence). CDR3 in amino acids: CATSRLIGDEQYF. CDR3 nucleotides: TGTGCCACCAGCAGACTAATTGGGGACGAGCAGTACTTC.

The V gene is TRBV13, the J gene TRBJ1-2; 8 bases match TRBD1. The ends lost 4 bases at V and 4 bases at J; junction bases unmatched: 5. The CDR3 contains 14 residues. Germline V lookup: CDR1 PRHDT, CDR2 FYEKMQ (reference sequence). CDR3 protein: CASSSVTGGYGYTF. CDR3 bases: TGTGCCAGCAGCTCGGTCACAGGGGGCTATGGCTACACCTTC.

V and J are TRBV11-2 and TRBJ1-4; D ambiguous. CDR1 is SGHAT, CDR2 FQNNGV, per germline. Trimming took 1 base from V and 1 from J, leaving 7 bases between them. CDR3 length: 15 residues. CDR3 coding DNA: TGTGCCAGCAGCTTAGCTGCAGTAACTAATGAAAAACTGTTTTTT. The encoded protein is CASSLAAVTNEKLFF. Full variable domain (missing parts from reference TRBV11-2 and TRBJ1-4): EAGVAQSPRYKIIEKRQSVAFWCNPISGHATLYWYQQILGQGPKLLIQFQNNGVVDDSQLPKDRFSAERLKGVDSTLKIQPAKLEDSAVYLCASSLAAVTNEKLFFGSGTQLSVL.

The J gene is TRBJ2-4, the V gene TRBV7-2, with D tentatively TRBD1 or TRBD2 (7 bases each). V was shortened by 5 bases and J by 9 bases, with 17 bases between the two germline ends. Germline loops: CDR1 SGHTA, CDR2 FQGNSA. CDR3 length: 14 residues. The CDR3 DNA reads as TGTGCCAGCAGCGCAGGGGGGGGAGGGGGCATTCAGTACTTC. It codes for CASSAGGGGGIQYF.

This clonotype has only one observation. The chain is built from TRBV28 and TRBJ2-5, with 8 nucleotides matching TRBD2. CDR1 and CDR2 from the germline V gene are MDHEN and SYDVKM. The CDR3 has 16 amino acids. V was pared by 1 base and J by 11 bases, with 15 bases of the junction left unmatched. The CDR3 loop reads CASSLSGLDLDFRQYF. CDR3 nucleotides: TGTGCCAGCAGTTTATCGGGACTAGATTTGGATTTTAGGCAGTACTTC.

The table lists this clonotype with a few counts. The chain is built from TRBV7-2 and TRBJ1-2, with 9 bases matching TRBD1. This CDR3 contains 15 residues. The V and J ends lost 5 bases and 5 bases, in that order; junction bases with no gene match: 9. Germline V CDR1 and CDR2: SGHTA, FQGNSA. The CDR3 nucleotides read TGTGCCAGCAGCGTATCCGGGACAGGGCTTTATGGCTACACCTTC. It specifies CASSVSGTGLYGYTF.

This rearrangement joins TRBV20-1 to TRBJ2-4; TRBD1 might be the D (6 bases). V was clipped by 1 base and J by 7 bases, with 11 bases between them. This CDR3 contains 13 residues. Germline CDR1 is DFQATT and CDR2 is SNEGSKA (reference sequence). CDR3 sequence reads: CSARVAGANIQYF. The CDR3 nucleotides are TGCAGTGCTAGAGTAGCAGGGGCGAACATTCAGTACTTC.

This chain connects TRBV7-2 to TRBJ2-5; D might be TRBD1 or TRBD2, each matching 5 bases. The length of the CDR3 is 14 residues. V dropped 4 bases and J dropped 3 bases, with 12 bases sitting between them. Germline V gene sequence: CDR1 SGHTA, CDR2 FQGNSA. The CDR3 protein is CASSSVRGEETQYF. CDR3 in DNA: TGTGCCAGCAGCTCGGTCAGAGGGGAAGAGACCCAGTACTTC.

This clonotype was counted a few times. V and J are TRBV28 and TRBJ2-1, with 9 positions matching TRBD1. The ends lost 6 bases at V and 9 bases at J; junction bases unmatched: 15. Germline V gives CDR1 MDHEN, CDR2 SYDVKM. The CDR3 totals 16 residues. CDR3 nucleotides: TGTGCCAGCAGACATCACTCAGGGACAGGGAGGATTGAGCAGTTCTTC. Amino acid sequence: CASRHHSGTGRIEQFF.

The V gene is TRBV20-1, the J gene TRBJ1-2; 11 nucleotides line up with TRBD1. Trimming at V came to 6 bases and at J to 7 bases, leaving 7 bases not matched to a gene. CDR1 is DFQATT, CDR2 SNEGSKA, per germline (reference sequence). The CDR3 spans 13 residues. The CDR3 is CSAMDRGLFGYTF. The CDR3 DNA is TGCAGTGCCATGGACAGGGGGCTTTTTGGCTACACCTTC.